These 27 T cell receptor beta chains came from one sample sequenced in a study of tumor-infiltrating lymphocytes in primary liver carcinoma. Both RNA and DNA were isolated together from about 20-30 mg of bulk tissue that had not been sorted. Constant-region priming of approximately 500 ng total RNA yielded TCR beta cDNA. What produced the TCR beta libraries was three nested multiplex PCR rounds using slightly modified ARM-PCR. The opening two PCR rounds, ten to eleven cycles each, paired TRBV1-TRBV30 forward primers with a C-beta reverse primer. TCRdb processed the multiplex PCR reads anew with MiXCR; each CDR3 protein has one entry. The data contain about 190,000 distinct CDR3 sequences, approximately 80% of them singletons. Sequences were obtained from tumor tissue from primary liver carcinoma. All receptors come from a man in his forties with primary liver carcinoma and hepatitis B virus infection.

As to this clonotype: This likely comes from a read error, as the CDR3 has no conserved phenylalanine or tryptophan at its end. It is unclear where the CDR3 begins or ends on the DNA, so no DNA is shown, and the CDR3 is as TCRdb lists it. The rearrangement joins TRBV11-1 to TRBJ2-1; TRBD2 reflects the table's D call only, with no check against the DNA. Both ends counted, the CDR3 spans 18 residues. CDR1 is SGHAT, CDR2 FQDESV, per germline (reference sequence). CDR3 loop: CASSIYRSAGGSYNEQLY.

Note on this clonotype: The conserved closing phenylalanine or tryptophan is absent in this CDR3, likely reflecting a read error. Here the CDR3 DNA reads TGTGCCAGCAGCGCCGGGACGGATCTCTTTCCTGGAAACACCATATATTCT. This codes for CASSAGTDLFPGNTIYS. The chain combines TRBV5-5 with TRBJ1-3; D perhaps matches TRBD1 (5 bases). V was cut by 4 bases and J by 2 bases, with 19 bases left in between. This CDR3 is 17 amino acids long. CDR1 SGHKS and CDR2 YYEKEE come from the germline V gene (reference sequence).

The table lists this clonotype with many counts. The rearrangement links TRBV24-1 to TRBJ2-3; tentative D call: TRBD2 (6 bases). Looked up from germline, CDR1 is KGHDR and CDR2 is SFDVKD. The CDR3 is 16 amino acids. V dropped 5 bases and J dropped 0 bases, with 14 bases sitting between them. This CDR3 reads CATSGRGTTSTDTQYF. CDR3 nucleotides: TGTGCCACCAGTGGGAGGGGAACGACTAGCACAGATACGCAGTATTTT.

This clonotype has a single count. This chain uses TRBV29-1 with TRBJ1-3; maybe TRBD1 (5 bases). V was shortened by 3 bases and J by 4 bases, with 19 bases between the two germline ends. Germline loops: CDR1 SQVTM, CDR2 ANQGSEA. The CDR3 spans 16 residues. This chain's CDR3 is CSVDYSRGVAGNTIYF. CDR3 DNA: TGCAGCGTTGATTATAGTCGGGGCGTAGCAGGAAACACCATATATTTT.

The chain joins TRBV19 to TRBJ2-1; no clear D. The CDR3 runs 13 residues. The germline V gene has CDR1 LNHDA and CDR2 SQIVND (reference sequence). Trimming pared 2 bases from V and 14 bases from J, leaving 16 bases between. CDR3 sequence reads: CASSIRAYVPEFF. For the CDR3, the DNA is TGTGCCAGTAGTATAAGAGCGTACGTCCCGGAGTTCTTC.

As regards this clonotype: Relative to the germline gene, one junction end is altered; a read error may explain this. The rearrangement links TRBV6-1 to TRBJ1-5; possible D gene TRBD1, 6 bases. Germline loops: CDR1 MNHNS, CDR2 SASEGT. This CDR3 comprises 16 residues. CDR3: CASTVITVPRGQPQHF. In DNA, the CDR3 is TGTGCCAGCACTGTCATTACAGTGCCCCGGGGGCAGCCACAGCATTTT.

The gene calls are TRBV20-1 and TRBJ1-4; the D is unclear. Trimming took 5 bases from V and 5 from J, leaving 9 bases between them. The CDR3 spans 12 residues. Germline V gene lookup returns CDR1 DFQATT and CDR2 SNEGSKA (reference sequence). The CDR3 loop reads CSAPLQNEKLFF. CDR3 DNA sequence: TGCAGTGCTCCCCTACAGAATGAAAAACTGTTTTTT.

The rearrangement joins TRBV2 to TRBJ1-1, with D uncertain. Trimming took 4 bases from V and 6 from J, leaving 12 bases between them. The CDR3 is 13 residues long. The germline V gene has CDR1 SNHLY and CDR2 FYNNEI. In DNA, the CDR3 is TGTGCCAGCAGTGCTCCATGTAACCCTGAAGCTTTCTTT. This gives the protein CASSAPCNPEAFF.

Comment on this clonotype: Its ends do not fully match the called genes, so a read error is possible. The chain carries TRBV11-3 and TRBJ1-5, with D possibly TRBD1 on 5 matching bases. This CDR3 region has 15 residues. Germline V CDR1 and CDR2: SGHNT, YENEEA. The CDR3 DNA sequence: TGTGCCAGCACCTTAGATCTGGGGGTGGCTCAGTCCCAACATTTC. Translated, it gives CASTLDLGVAQSQHF.

Worth noting for this clonotype: The CDR3 ends on some other residue instead of the conserved phenylalanine or tryptophan, so this is likely a read error. The V gene is TRBV6-6, the J gene TRBJ1-1; possible D gene TRBD1, 6 bases. CDR1 is MNHNY and CDR2 is SVGAGI in the germline V gene (reference sequence). The CDR3 has 13 amino acids. In nucleotides, the CDR3 is TGTACCAGCAGCATAGGGGGGACTACTGAAGCTTTCTGT. Encoded protein: CTSSIGGTTEAFC.

This clonotype was seen at least ten times. The V and J genes are TRBV24-1 and TRBJ2-7, with D perhaps matching TRBD1 (5 bases). The germline V and J ends were trimmed by 2 bases and 5 bases, with 6 bases remaining between them. Germline loops: CDR1 KGHDR, CDR2 SFDVKD. The CDR3 length is 12 residues. CDR3 coding DNA: TGTGCCACCAGTGATTCAGGGAACGAGCAGTACTTC. Translating gives CATSDSGNEQYF.

As concerns this clonotype: At one end, the junction sequence differs from germline, possibly due to a read error. The V call is TRBV29-1, the J call TRBJ2-7, with 9 nucleotides matching TRBD2. This CDR3 comprises 15 residues. From germline, CDR1 is SQVTM and CDR2 ANQGSEA. CDR3 in amino acids: CSDEDGLAGSCEQYF. Written as DNA, the CDR3 is TGCAGCGATGAAGATGGTCTAGCGGGGTCCTGCGAGCAGTACTTC.

In the case of this clonotype: The final CDR3 position lacks the conserved phenylalanine or tryptophan, pointing to a likely read error. The chain recombines TRBV12-3 or TRBV12-4 with TRBJ1-5; 7 bases map to TRBD1. The length of the CDR3 is 15 residues. The DNA for the CDR3 is TGTGCCAGCAGGCAGACAGGGCTACCAGATCAGCTCCAGCATTAT. Translation gives CASRQTGLPDQLQHY.

About this clonotype itself: At one of its ends the junction is not consistent with the germline gene, which may arise from a read error. The genes are TRBV28 and TRBJ2-1, with TRBD2 identical over 15 bases. The CDR3 loop spans 18 amino acids. Germline V CDR1 and CDR2: MDHEN, SYDVKM. The CDR3 is CPSSPLGLAGGHYNEQFF. The CDR3 DNA sequence: TGTCCCAGCAGTCCCCTCGGACTAGCGGGAGGGCACTACAATGAGCAGTTCTTC.

Only a few counts were recorded for this clonotype. The chain recombines TRBV6-2 or TRBV6-3 with TRBJ2-7; D ambiguous. CDR3 size: 15 residues. V lost 2 bases and J 6 bases, leaving 17 bases between the germline ends. Germline values: CDR1 MNHEY, CDR2 SVGEGT. The CDR3 is CASSYPGERRCEQYF. The CDR3 coding sequence is TGTGCCAGCAGTTACCCGGGCGAGAGAAGGTGCGAGCAGTACTTC.

Of note for this clonotype: The junction and the germline gene differ at one end; a read error may be behind it. This sequence joins TRBV5-4 and TRBJ2-1; TRBD2 matches at 7 bases. This CDR3 region has 16 residues. In germline, CDR1 is SGHNT, CDR2 YYREEE (reference sequence). CDR3 DNA sequence: TGTGCCAGCGCCATGGCGAGTGGGAGGGGTTACAATGGGCAGTTCTTC. It codes for CASAMASGRGYNGQFF.

Of note for this clonotype: The junction departs from the called germline gene at one end, perhaps through a read error. In nucleotides, the CDR3 is TGCGCCAGCAGCGAAGATCTACCCTACGGGCAGTACTTC. Protein: CASSEDLPYGQYF. The chain has TRBV4-3 and TRBJ2-7; D remains ambiguous. The CDR3 extends over 13 amino acids. The V gene's germline CDR1 is LGHNA and CDR2 YSLEER.

Details on this clonotype: Since no conserved phenylalanine or tryptophan closes the CDR3, a read error is the likely cause. CDR3 nucleotides: TGTGCCAGCAGTCCCTCGGAGGCTCTAAGACATAGCAATCAGCCCCAGCATTAT. Amino acids: CASSPSEALRHSNQPQHY. This chain uses TRBV28 with TRBJ1-5, with no clear D. This CDR3 is built from 18 residues. The V end was cut by 5 bases, the J end by 0 bases, with 20 bases between. From germline, CDR1 is MDHEN and CDR2 SYDVKM.

Comment on this clonotype: Likely a read error: the CDR3 ends without its conserved phenylalanine or tryptophan. The chain links TRBV12-3 or TRBV12-4 to TRBJ1-3; D is perhaps TRBD1 (5 bases). CDR3 length equals 13 residues. V lost 7 bases and J lost 8, with 15 bases in between. Written as DNA, the CDR3 is TGTGCCAGCAAGGTGGTTTTGGGGGACACCATATATTCT. This codes for CASKVVLGDTIYS.

Written as DNA, the CDR3 is TGTGCCAGCAGAAACTCTCAGGGGGTTGCTAATCAGCCCCAGCATTTT. It translates to CASRNSQGVANQPQHF. This chain connects TRBV12-3 or TRBV12-4 to TRBJ1-5, with TRBD1 matching 7 bases. The CDR3 sequence is 16 residues long. J gave up 4 bases and V 6 bases, and 12 bases lay outside the gene matches.

Only one count was recorded for this clonotype. The chain combines TRBV2 with TRBJ2-2; either TRBD1 or TRBD2 may supply D (5 bases each). There are 15 residues in the CDR3. V was clipped by 6 bases and J by 13 bases, with 24 bases between them. Germline CDR1 and CDR2: SNHLY and FYNNEI. Written as DNA, the CDR3 is TGTGCCAGCAGCCCGACAGTCTCGAACACCGGGACGCTGTTTTTT. Amino acids: CASSPTVSNTGTLFF.

Concerning this clonotype: The junction differs from germline at one of its ends, possibly a read error. The chain couples TRBV6-5 to TRBJ2-1, with TRBD2 identical over 8 bases. Germline lookup yields CDR1 MNHEY and CDR2 SVGAGI. CDR3 length equals 16 residues. Here the CDR3 DNA reads TGTGCCAGCAGTCCTATCGTAGCGGGACGCCCTGGTGAGCATTTCTTC. It specifies CASSPIVAGRPGEHFF.

To note about this clonotype: The junction differs from germline at one of its ends, possibly a read error. V and J are TRBV6-5 and TRBJ2-3; tentatively, D is TRBD2 (5 bases). CDR3 length: 13 amino acids. CDR1 is MNHEY and CDR2 is SVGAGI in the germline V gene. CDR3 residues: CASSQRAGDTHYF. The DNA for the CDR3 is TGTGCCAGCAGTCAGAGGGCCGGGGATACGCACTATTTT.

The sample holds a few counts of this clonotype. The chain joins TRBV11-2 to TRBJ2-6; D remains ambiguous. The germline gives CDR1 SGHAT, CDR2 FQNNGV. The CDR3 is 15 amino acids. The CDR3 sequence is CVTQLPHSGANVLTF. In DNA form, the CDR3 reads TGTGTCACCCAGTTGCCGCACTCTGGGGCCAACGTCCTGACTTTC.

The chain is built from TRBV13 and TRBJ2-5, with D unresolved. From germline, CDR1 is PRHDT and CDR2 FYEKMQ (reference sequence). The CDR3 length is 15 residues. The V gene lost 5 bases and the J gene lost 4 bases, with 17 bases spanning the gap. The CDR3 DNA reads as TGTGCCAGCAGCCCCCGGCCCGTGACTCGAGAGACCCAGTACTTC. Its translation is CASSPRPVTRETQYF. Filled out from reference TRBV13 and TRBJ2-5, the complete variable domain reads AAGVIQSPRHLIKEKRETATLKCYPIPRHDTVYWYQQGPGQDPQFLISFYEKMQSDKGSIPDRFSAQQFSDYHSELNMSSLELGDSALYFCASSPRPVTRETQYFGPGTRLLVL.

As for this clonotype: As the CDR3 is not closed by the conserved phenylalanine or tryptophan, this likely results from a read error. The V gene is TRBV12-3 or TRBV12-4, the J gene TRBJ2-5; 8 nucleotides align to TRBD2. CDR3 length equals 13 residues. The CDR3 DNA is TGTGCCAGCACTTTAGCGGGGATAGAGACCCAGTACATC. Translation: CASTLAGIETQYI.

Concerning this clonotype itself: The junction does not match germline at one end; this may be a read error. The chain recombines TRBV29-1 with TRBJ2-2; maybe TRBD2 (6 bases). The CDR3 has 13 residues. Germline values: CDR1 SQVTM, CDR2 ANQGSEA. This chain's CDR3 is CSIIREDTGELFF. CDR3 nucleotide sequence: TGCAGCATTATCAGGGAGGACACCGGGGAGCTCTTTTTT.